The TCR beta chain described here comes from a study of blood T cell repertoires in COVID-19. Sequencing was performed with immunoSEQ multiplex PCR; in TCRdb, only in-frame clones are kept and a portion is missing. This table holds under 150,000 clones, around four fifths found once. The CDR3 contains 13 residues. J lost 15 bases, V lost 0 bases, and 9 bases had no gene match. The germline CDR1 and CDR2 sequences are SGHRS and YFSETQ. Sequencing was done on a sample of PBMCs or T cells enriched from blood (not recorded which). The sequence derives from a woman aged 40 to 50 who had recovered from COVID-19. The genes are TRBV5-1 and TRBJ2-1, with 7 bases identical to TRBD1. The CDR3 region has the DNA TGCGCCAGCAGCTTGGAACCGGGACAGAGGCTGTTCTTC. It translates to CASSLEPGQRLFF.